This TCR beta chain was documented in a study of T cells in Graves' hyperthyroidism and ophthalmopathy. Template material for amplifying TCR beta CDR3 regions consisted of RNA transcripts. Carried out on the TCR CDR3, a first-round RT-PCR used the HTBI primer set. Using its own MiXCR run on the multiplex PCR reads, TCRdb lists one record per CDR3 protein. The sample lists about 640,000 distinct CDR3 sequences, around 21% occurring once. Clinical symptoms, serum thyroxine and TRAb, thyroid ultrasound and orbital computed tomography were used for the diagnoses. General study points: Researchers found most expanded thyroid clonotypes above 0.001 in blood as well. Through a model of 13 V-J features, ophthalmopathy was separated from stable hyperthyroidism.

The J segment lost 6 bases and the V segment lost 3 bases, leaving 2 bases of the junction unmatched. From germline, CDR1 is SGHDN and CDR2 FVKESK. CDR3 length: 13 amino acids. This clonotype was seen many times. Its specificity is not known. The sequenced material came from blood. The chain recombines TRBV14 with TRBJ2-3; TRBD2 matches at 8 bases. The origin of this receptor is a man aged 25-45 years with Graves' ophthalmopathy. The CDR3 region is CASSHGGGDTQYF. In DNA, the CDR3 is TGTGCCAGCAGCCACGGCGGGGGGGATACGCAGTATTTT. Together with reference TRBV14 and TRBJ2-3, the CDR3 gives the full variable domain: EAGVTQFPSHSVIEKGQTVTLRCDPISGHDNLYWYRRVMGKEIKFLLHFVKESKQDESGMPNNRFLAERTGGTYSTLKVQPAELEDSGVYFCASSHGGGDTQYFGPGTRLTVL.